One and the same sample provided the 18 T cell receptor beta chains below, sequenced in a study of long-term antiretroviral therapy in people with HIV. The immunoSEQ assay was v3.0, run at survey level. TCRdb's copy holds only in-frame clones and misses some; the assay was immunoSEQ multiplex PCR. This sample carries under 25,000 clones, 86% of them seen once, and the ten largest clones take about 10%. The material was unsorted PBMCs, obtained 0.5 years after starting antiretroviral therapy. Source of these receptors: a man in his forties with HIV.

CDR3: CASSHFRDRGLSGNTIYF. As DNA, the CDR3 is TGTGCCAGCAGCCATTTCCGGGACAGGGGACTTTCTGGAAACACCATATATTTT. This chain links TRBV13 with TRBJ1-3, with TRBD1 matching over 10 bases. The CDR3 contains 18 residues. From germline, CDR1 is PRHDT and CDR2 FYEKMQ (reference sequence). With V trimmed by 5 bases and J by 1 base, 11 bases remained unmatched.

The V gene is TRBV28, the J gene TRBJ1-5; D may be TRBD1 (6 bases). CDR3 length: 16 amino acids. Germline CDR1 reads MDHEN; CDR2 reads SYDVKM. V lost 5 bases and J 1 base, leaving 15 bases between the germline ends. The CDR3 loop reads CASSPLARGSNQPQHF. The DNA for the CDR3 is TGTGCCAGCAGTCCCCTAGCCAGGGGAAGCAATCAGCCCCAGCATTTT.

This clone was found a few times. This chain connects TRBV10-2 to TRBJ2-7, with D unresolved. In germline, CDR1 is WSHSY, CDR2 SAAADI. The CDR3 covers 12 residues. V was clipped by 5 bases and J by 3 bases, with 8 bases between them. The CDR3 is CASSRSDYEQYF. CDR3 sequence (DNA): TGCGCCAGCAGTAGGTCAGACTACGAGCAGTACTTC.

This clone was seen a single time. The chain couples TRBV25-1 to TRBJ1-2; TRBD1 aligns across 7 bases. The CDR3 is 17 amino acids. V gave up 3 bases and J gave up 6 bases; unmatched junction bases: 16. Germline V CDR1 and CDR2: MGHDK, SYGVNS. CDR3 amino acids: CASSEPLPSPGGHGYTF. The CDR3 nucleotides are TGTGCCAGCAGTGAGCCCCTTCCTTCCCCAGGGGGACATGGCTACACCTTC.

The chain links TRBV19 to TRBJ2-1; 8 bases agree with TRBD2. V shed 1 base and J 1 base; nucleotides not matched to a gene: 0. The CDR3 has 15 amino acids. The germline V gene has CDR1 LNHDA and CDR2 SQIVND (reference sequence). The CDR3 DNA is TGTGCCAGTAGTATAGCGGGAGGGTCCTACAATGAGCAGTTCTTC. Its protein is CASSIAGGSYNEQFF.

V gene TRBV7-9 combines with J gene TRBJ2-7, with TRBD2 identical over 8 bases. The CDR3 extends over 14 amino acids. Looked up from germline, CDR1 is SEHNR and CDR2 is FQNEAQ (reference sequence). V shed 7 bases, J shed 5 bases, and the junction held 10 bases outside the gene matches. Here the CDR3 reads CASNRGGVHHEQYF. The CDR3 DNA sequence: TGTGCCAGCAACCGGGGGGGAGTTCACCACGAGCAGTACTTC.

This chain links TRBV25-1 with TRBJ1-4; maybe TRBD1 (6 bases). V lost 4 bases and J 8 bases, leaving 11 bases between the germline ends. CDR3 size: 13 residues. Germline-derived CDR1 and CDR2 are MGHDK and SYGVNS. CDR3 loop: CASSGAGAEKLFF. The CDR3 region has the DNA TGTGCCAGCAGTGGCGCAGGGGCGGAAAAACTGTTTTTT.

This clone appeared once. CDR3 loop: CASSLDLSGMSSYEQYF. CDR3 coding DNA: TGTGCCAGCAGCTTAGATCTTAGCGGGATGAGCTCCTACGAGCAGTACTTC. The chain uses TRBV11-2 and TRBJ2-7; 8 nucleotides line up with TRBD2. This CDR3 is 17 amino acids long. From germline, CDR1 is SGHAT and CDR2 FQNNGV. V gave up 0 bases and J gave up 0 bases; unmatched junction bases: 7.

The chain is built from TRBV5-4 and TRBJ1-2, with D possibly TRBD1 on 6 matching bases. Germline V gene lookup returns CDR1 SGHNT and CDR2 YYREEE (reference sequence). The germline V and J ends were trimmed by 0 bases and 3 bases, with 12 bases remaining between them. The CDR3 sequence is 15 residues long. The DNA of the CDR3 is TGTGCCAGCAGCTTGGAAGGGGGGCGCGACTATGGCTACACCTTC. As protein: CASSLEGGRDYGYTF.

The chain has TRBV7-9 and TRBJ2-2, with a weak D call TRBD2 (6 bases). Between the trimmed V and J ends, which lost 10 bases and 1 base, there was a span of 16 bases. CDR1 and CDR2 from the germline V gene are SEHNR and FQNEAQ (reference sequence). The length of the CDR3 is 15 residues. CDR3 region: CAIPRRGGNTGELFF. The CDR3 nucleotides read TGTGCCATCCCTCGGCGGGGAGGGAACACCGGGGAGCTGTTTTTT.

The chain has TRBV5-1 and TRBJ2-3, with a tentative D call TRBD1 (6 bases). Trimming took off 3 bases at V and 5 bases at J, with 13 bases between the two ends. Germline loops: CDR1 SGHRS, CDR2 YFSETQ. The CDR3 covers 14 residues. The DNA for the CDR3 is TGCGCCAGCAGCTCAGGGGACCGGGGAGATACGCAGTATTTT. Translation: CASSSGDRGDTQYF.

In its sample, this clone is medium-sized. The chain is built from TRBV10-3 and TRBJ1-1, with D hard to call. This CDR3 is built from 12 residues. The V and J ends lost 3 bases and 6 bases respectively, with 8 bases between them. CDR1 ENHRY and CDR2 SYGVKD come from the germline V gene. The CDR3 DNA sequence: TGTGCCATCAGTGATATGGGCTCTGAAGCTTTCTTT. Amino acids: CAISDMGSEAFF.

The V call is TRBV5-6, the J call TRBJ2-7; 7 nucleotides match TRBD1. The germline gives CDR1 SGHDT, CDR2 YYEEEE. V lost 0 bases and J lost 4; bases outside the gene matches: 10. The CDR3 extends over 16 amino acids. The CDR3 DNA is TGTGCCAGCAGCTTGGCCCGGCAGGGGGTCACGTACGAGCAGTACTTC. It is translated as CASSLARQGVTYEQYF.

V and J are TRBV27 and TRBJ1-2, with D perhaps TRBD1 (6 bases). V was shortened by 2 bases and J by 8 bases, with 15 bases between the two germline ends. The CDR3 is 14 residues long. CDR1 and CDR2 (germline): MNHEY, SMNVEV (reference sequence). The CDR3 region is CASSLTGTFKGYTF. CDR3 DNA: TGTGCCAGCAGTTTAACAGGGACATTTAAGGGCTACACCTTC.

V and J are TRBV5-1 and TRBJ1-3; 8 bases are shared with TRBD1. Germline CDR1 reads SGHRS; CDR2 reads YFSETQ. This CDR3 is built from 16 residues. The junction had 4 bases not matched to a gene; V was cut back by 1 base and J by 1 base. The CDR3 loop is CASSLTQGASGNTIYF. CDR3 nucleotides: TGCGCCAGCAGCTTGACCCAGGGGGCTTCTGGAAACACCATATATTTT.

For this clone: The DNA is left out, because the CDR3 cannot be placed on it with certainty; the CDR3 is given as TCRdb lists it. CDR3 sequence: CASSDRPFGEGYTF. V gene TRBV7-2 combines with J gene TRBJ1-2. Germline CDR1 is SGHTA and CDR2 is FQGNSA. 14 amino acids form the CDR3, both terminal residues included.

The gene calls are TRBV19 and TRBJ2-7; TRBD1 aligns across 10 bases. CDR1 is LNHDA and CDR2 is SQIVND in the germline V gene (reference sequence). The CDR3 is made up of 16 amino acids. V lost 4 bases to trimming and J lost 8 bases; unmatched junction nucleotides: 14. CDR3 sequence: CASSTPVRDRGPQQYF. The DNA for the CDR3 is TGTGCCAGTAGTACCCCCGTCCGGGACAGGGGACCTCAGCAGTACTTC.

This chain connects TRBV6-1 to TRBJ1-2; D unclear. Germline lookup yields CDR1 MNHNS and CDR2 SASEGT. V lost 6 bases and J 3 bases, leaving 11 bases between the germline ends. This CDR3 has 13 residues. The chain's CDR3 is CASRFTGDYGYTF. In DNA, the CDR3 is TGTGCCAGCAGGTTCACGGGAGACTATGGCTACACCTTC.